This T cell receptor (beta chain) was sequenced for a study of spatial heterogeneity in lung cancer. Study information: On average, each unique TCR and UMI combination appeared more than ten times in raw reads. Findings of the study overall: Mutation tallies in tumors tracked expanded intratumoral alpha and beta TCR counts.

This clonotype has ten or more counts. Antigen unknown. As for time point: sample taken at primary tumor resection. Tumor, nontumor lung or frozen PBMC supplied whole RNA, sequenced without sorting. The V gene's germline CDR1 is KGHSH and CDR2 LQKENI. The CDR3 has 16 residues. With 3 bases removed from V and 5 bases from J, the gap between germline ends came to 19 bases. TCRdb passed the 5' RACE reads through MiXCR, listing each CDR3 protein once. Here the sample spans about 27,000 distinct CDR3 sequences, roughly 7.1% being singletons. The specimen was lung tumor tissue, collected at surgery. V is TRBV18 and J is TRBJ1-2; tentatively, D is TRBD1 (6 bases). This receptor was taken from a male donor with early-stage non-small cell lung cancer. In DNA form, the CDR3 reads TGTGCCAGCTCACCTTCGGGGGAGGACAGCCTTTATGGCTACACCTTC. Its protein product is CASSPSGEDSLYGYTF.